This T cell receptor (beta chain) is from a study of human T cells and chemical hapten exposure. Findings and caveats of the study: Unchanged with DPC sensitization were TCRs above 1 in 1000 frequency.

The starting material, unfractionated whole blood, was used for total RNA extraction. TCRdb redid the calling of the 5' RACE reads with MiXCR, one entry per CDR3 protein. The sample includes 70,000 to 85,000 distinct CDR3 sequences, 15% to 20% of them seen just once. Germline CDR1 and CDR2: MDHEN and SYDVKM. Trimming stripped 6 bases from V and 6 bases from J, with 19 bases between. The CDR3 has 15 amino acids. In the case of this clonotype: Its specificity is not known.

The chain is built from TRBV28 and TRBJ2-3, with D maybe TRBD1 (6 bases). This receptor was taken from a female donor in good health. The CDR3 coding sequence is TGTGCCAGCAGCCTAGGACAGACCGTTGAGGATACGCAGTATTTT. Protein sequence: CASSLGQTVEDTQYF.